This is a list of T cell receptor beta chains from one sample in a study of shared clonotypes between healthy human individuals. The protocol was immunoSEQ multiplex PCR, while the TCRdb copy is restricted to in-frame clones and leaves out a portion. The profile covers roughly 2.2 million clones, with 85% to 95% appearing a single time and under 0.45% taken by the ten largest. Sequenced sample: naive CD4+ T cells from PBMCs. These receptors originate from a man aged 18 to 29 in good health. Some clones in this sample may be carry-over from other donors' samples. The CDR3 runs from the conserved cysteine through the conserved F or W. The D gene is left open where the match is weak. Size is stated for part of the rows, as once, few or many counts, or as a class when the clone is expanded.

d_call	j_call	clone_size	v_call	cdr3_aa	cdr3_nt
TRBD2	TRBJ2-1	NA	TRBV4-2	CASSQYGTSVHNEQFF	TGTGCCAGCAGCCAATACGGGACTAGCGTGCACAATGAGCAGTTCTTC
NA	TRBJ1-5	NA	TRBV30	CAWSVTGIGQPQHF	TGTGCCTGGAGTGTTACGGGGATAGGTCAGCCCCAGCATTTT
TRBD1	TRBJ1-1	NA	TRBV5-6	CASSPGTGGLRTEAFF	TGTGCCAGCAGCCCAGGGACAGGGGGCTTAAGAACTGAAGCTTTCTTT
TRBD2	TRBJ2-7	NA	TRBV2	CASISGSRYEQYF	TGTGCCAGCATTAGCGGGAGTAGGTACGAGCAGTACTTC
NA	TRBJ1-2	once	TRBV6-5	CASSRYTHYGYTF	TGTGCCAGCAGTCGTTACACCCACTATGGCTACACCTTC
NA	TRBJ2-7	NA	TRBV5-8	CASSFRAGTYEQYF	TGTGCCAGCAGCTTTCGGGCAGGGACCTACGAGCAGTACTTC
TRBD2	TRBJ2-2	NA	TRBV2	CASSAWGLAGGSPGELFF	TGTGCCAGCAGTGCTTGGGGATTAGCGGGAGGGTCTCCCGGGGAGCTGTTTTTT
NA	TRBJ1-4	NA	TRBV6-5	CASSNRISEKLFF	TGTGCCAGCAGCAACAGGATCTCTGAAAAACTGTTTTTT
NA	TRBJ2-2	NA	TRBV7-2	CASSPRLNTGELFF	TGTGCCAGCAGCCCTCGACTAAACACCGGGGAGCTGTTTTTT
NA	TRBJ1-5	NA	TRBV7-9	CASSRDGNQPQHF	TGTGCCAGCAGCAGAGATGGCAATCAGCCCCAGCATTTT
NA	TRBJ2-7	NA	TRBV25-1	CASSDRGRTYEQYF	TGTGCCAGCAGTGATCGCGGACGGACCTACGAGCAGTACTTC
NA	TRBJ1-3	NA	TRBV7-3	CASKSGVSGNTIYF	TGTGCCAGCAAGTCCGGGGTCTCTGGAAACACCATATATTTT
NA	TRBJ1-1	NA	TRBV28	CAGRRTGNTEAFF	TGTGCCGGGCGTCGCACAGGGAACACTGAAGCTTTCTTT
NA	TRBJ2-1	few	TRBV7-9	CASSLAGSYNEQFF	TGTGCCAGCAGCTTAGCGGGGTCCTACAATGAGCAGTTCTTC
NA	TRBJ1-2	NA	TRBV10-3	CAIRPKEGTYGYTF	TGTGCCATCAGGCCCAAGGAGGGGACTTATGGCTACACCTTC
NA	TRBJ1-4	NA	TRBV25-1	CASSGRSGQNEKLFF	TGTGCCAGCAGTGGCCGGTCGGGGCAGAATGAAAAACTGTTTTTT
NA	TRBJ2-5	NA	TRBV27	CASSLLGGQETQYF	TGTGCCAGCAGTTTATTGGGGGGGCAGGAGACCCAGTACTTC
TRBD1	TRBJ1-2	NA	TRBV28	CASSLRTGTRDGYTF	TGTGCCAGCAGTTTAAGGACAGGGACAAGGGATGGCTACACCTTC
NA	TRBJ2-7	once	TRBV7-2	CASSLGGLWAYEQYF	TGTGCCAGCAGCTTAGGTGGGTTATGGGCTTACGAGCAGTACTTC
NA	TRBJ2-5	NA	TRBV28	CASRGTQGKGETQYF	TGTGCCAGCAGGGGGACGCAGGGGAAGGGGGAGACCCAGTACTTC
TRBD2	TRBJ2-1	NA	TRBV7-9	CASSVRPGLAPYNEQFF	TGTGCCAGCAGCGTAAGGCCGGGACTAGCCCCCTACAATGAGCAGTTCTTC
NA	TRBJ1-1	NA	TRBV5-4	CASSLSRGTEAFF	TGTGCCAGCAGCTTGAGCCGGGGCACTGAAGCTTTCTTT
NA	TRBJ2-7	once	TRBV5-6	CASSLDRYEQYF	TGTGCCAGCAGCTTGGACAGATACGAGCAGTACTTC
TRBD2	TRBJ2-1	NA	TRBV5-1	CASSLTLAGGNEQFF	TGCGCCAGCAGCTTAACACTAGCGGGAGGAAATGAGCAGTTCTTC
TRBD2	TRBJ2-1	NA	TRBV5-1	CASSRRLAGDSGEQFF	TGCGCCAGCAGCCGGCGACTAGCGGGAGACAGCGGTGAGCAGTTCTTC
TRBD2	TRBJ2-7	NA	TRBV5-4	CASGLAGGPYEQYF	TGTGCCAGCGGACTAGCGGGAGGGCCTTACGAGCAGTACTTC
NA	TRBJ1-1	NA	TRBV29-1	CSVEGVNRMNTEAFF	TGCAGCGTTGAGGGGGTTAATCGGATGAACACTGAAGCTTTCTTT
NA	TRBJ1-2	NA	TRBV15	CATSRQGDRAYGYTF	TGTGCCACCAGCAGACAGGGCGACAGAGCCTATGGCTACACCTTC
NA	TRBJ2-2	NA	TRBV28	CASSFSLVTGELFF	TGTGCCAGCAGTTTTTCGTTAGTCACCGGGGAGCTGTTTTTT
TRBD1	TRBJ2-1	NA	TRBV5-1	CASSLQGQGDEQFF	TGCGCCAGCAGCCTACAAGGACAGGGCGATGAGCAGTTCTTC
NA	TRBJ1-2	NA	TRBV25-1	CAHSESGVYGYTF	TGTGCCCATAGTGAGTCAGGCGTCTATGGCTACACCTTC
TRBD1	TRBJ1-1	NA	TRBV2	CASSEDRGDTEAFF	TGTGCCAGCAGTGAAGACAGGGGAGACACTGAAGCTTTCTTT
TRBD2	TRBJ2-7	NA	TRBV5-4	CASSPGLAGVLYEQYF	TGTGCCAGCAGCCCGGGACTAGCGGGAGTCCTTTACGAGCAGTACTTC